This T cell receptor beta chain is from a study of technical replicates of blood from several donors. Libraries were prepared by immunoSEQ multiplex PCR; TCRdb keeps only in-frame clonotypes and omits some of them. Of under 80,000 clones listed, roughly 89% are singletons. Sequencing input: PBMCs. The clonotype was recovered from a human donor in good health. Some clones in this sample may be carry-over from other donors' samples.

In DNA, the CDR3 is TGTGCCAGCAGCCCCCTCTTCACCCGTCGGGGGATTGGTTATGGCTACACCTTC. This encodes CASSPLFTRRGIGYGYTF. The chain combines TRBV14 with TRBJ1-2, with D perhaps TRBD1 (5 bases). V was clipped by 4 bases and J by 5 bases, with 26 bases between them. The CDR3 is 18 amino acids. CDR1 is SGHDN and CDR2 is FVKESK in the germline V gene.